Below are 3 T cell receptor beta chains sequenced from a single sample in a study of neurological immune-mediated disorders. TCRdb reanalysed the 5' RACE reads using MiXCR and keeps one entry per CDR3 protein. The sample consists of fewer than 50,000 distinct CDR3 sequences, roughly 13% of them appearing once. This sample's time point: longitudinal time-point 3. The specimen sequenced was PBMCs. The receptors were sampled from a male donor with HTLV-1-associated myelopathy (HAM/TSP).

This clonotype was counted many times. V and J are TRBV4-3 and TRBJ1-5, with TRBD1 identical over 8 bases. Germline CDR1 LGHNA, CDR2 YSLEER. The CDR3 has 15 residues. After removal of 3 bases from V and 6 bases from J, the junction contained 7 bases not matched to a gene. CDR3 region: CASSQDREETQPQHF. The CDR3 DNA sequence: TGCGCCAGCAGCCAGGACAGGGAGGAAACTCAGCCCCAGCATTTT.

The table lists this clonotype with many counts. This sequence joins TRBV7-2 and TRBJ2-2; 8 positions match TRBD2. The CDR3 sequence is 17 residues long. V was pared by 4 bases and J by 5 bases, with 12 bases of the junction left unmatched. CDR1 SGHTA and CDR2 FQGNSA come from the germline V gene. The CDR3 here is CASSYGTSKGGTGELFF. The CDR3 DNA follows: TGTGCCAGCAGCTACGGGACTAGTAAGGGGGGGACCGGGGAGCTGTTTTTT. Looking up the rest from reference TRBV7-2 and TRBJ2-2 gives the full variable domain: GAGVSQSPSNKVTEKGKDVELRCDPISGHTALYWYRQSLGQGLEFLIYFQGNSAPDKSGLPSDRFSAERTGGSVSTLTIQRTQQEDSAVYLCASSYGTSKGGTGELFFGEGSRLTVL.

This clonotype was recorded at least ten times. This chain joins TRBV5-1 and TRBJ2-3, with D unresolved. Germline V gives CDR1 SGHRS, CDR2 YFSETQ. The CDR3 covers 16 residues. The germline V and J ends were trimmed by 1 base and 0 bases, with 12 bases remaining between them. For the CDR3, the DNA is TGCGCCAGCAGCTTGCTCGCTCAATACAGCACAGATACGCAGTATTTT. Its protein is CASSLLAQYSTDTQYF. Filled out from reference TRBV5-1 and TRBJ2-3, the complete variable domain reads KAGVTQTPRYLIKTRGQQVTLSCSPISGHRSVSWYQQTPGQGLQFLFEYFSETQRNKGNFPGRFSGRQFSNSRSEMNVSTLELGDSALYLCASSLLAQYSTDTQYFGPGTRLTVL.